The clone carrying this TCR beta chain was detected ten times or more. Its specificity is unknown. These data come from a study of T cells in Graves' hyperthyroidism and ophthalmopathy. At the level of the study: Peripheral blood collection took place at initial diagnosis, before any treatment.

Regions amplified from RNA transcripts were the TCR beta CDR3 regions. The TCR CDR3 was amplified in a first-round RT-PCR using the HTBI primer set. TCRdb independently ran MiXCR on the multiplex PCR reads; one entry per CDR3 protein. The data contain hundreds of thousands of distinct CDR3 sequences, 35% to 40% of them singletons. General observations from the study: The model made its ophthalmopathy prediction, and onset followed a median around 6.9 months later. Most thyroid clonotypes with frequency above 0.001 were detected in blood.

Germline V gene lookup returns CDR1 SEHNR and CDR2 FQNEAQ (reference sequence). The CDR3 covers 11 residues. Trimming took 5 bases from V and 11 from J; bases not matched to a gene: 6. The source material was blood. This receptor was obtained from a man younger than 35 with Graves' hyperthyroidism. The chain uses TRBV7-9 and TRBJ2-7; 7 positions agree with TRBD1. CDR3 bases: TGTGCCAGCAGCACTGACAGGGTTAAGTACTTC. This sequence encodes CASSTDRVKYF.